Given below is one T cell receptor (beta chain) in context. This clone was observed a few times. Its specific antigen is unknown. Per-base quality was not reported, and no clone a single base away is much larger than it. Inclusive of the bounding cysteine and phenylalanine, the CDR3 is 13 residues long. The only DNA kept is the CDR3, 39 bases in frame from the first base. CDR1 and CDR2 (SNHLY, FYNNEI) derive from the germline V gene. The trim is 6 bases for V and 7 bases for J, with a gap of 12 bases between the germline ends. The library was generated by the immunoSEQ multiplex PCR assay. For the multiplex PCR, a mixture combining 60 forward primers for TCR Vbeta segments and 13 reverse primers for TCR Jbeta segments was used. The CDR3 region of rearranged TCR beta genes was amplified from genomic DNA by a multiplex PCR assay. The amplified TCR beta libraries were sequenced on the Illumina HiSeq System as 87-base-pair reads. The study's processing was this. A later analysis counted tens of millions of unique TCR beta chains across the 666 repertoires, and some 11 million of these chains were shared by at least two donors. Raw reads were error-corrected and collapsed into unique sequences by a nearest-neighbor algorithm in which closely related sequences were merged to remove PCR and sequencing errors. V, D and J gene segments were assigned by aligning CDR3 sequences to IMGT reference sequences. For a sequence to be retained, a match of at least six nucleotides to both a V gene segment and a J gene segment was required. Rearrangements were classified as productive when the CDR3 lacked stop codons and remained in frame with V and J, and all other rearrangements were classified as non-productive. Following IMGT convention, CDR3 was defined as the stretch from the second conserved V-encoded cysteine up to the conserved J-encoded phenylalanine. Sequences without an unambiguous match to a single V gene segment were excluded from the earlier analysis of several hundred of the donors. In an earlier analysis of a few hundred of the donors, V segments were called functional above 56.7% productive rearrangements and were called segregating when the between-donor standard deviation exceeded 5%. A statistical classification framework was built for diagnosing cytomegalovirus status from the catalog of TCR beta chain sequences. A later analysis assigned V and J genes by comparing TCR nucleotide sequences with IMGT/GENE-DB human TR gene sequences. A later analysis assigned CDR3 sequences and most-parsimonious VDJ recombination scenarios with the TCRdist pipeline. In a later analysis, each TCR beta chain was defined by its CDR3 amino acid sequence together with its V-gene family, and reads without a unique V-gene family were excluded. To address suspected cross-contamination and a sequencing artifact, a later analysis removed 592 highly shared, low-generation-probability nucleotide sequences. In a later analysis, a clonal expansion index was calculated for each public chain from normalized within-repertoire ranks of inferred template counts. A later analysis computed generation probabilities with a VDJ recombination model fitted to out-of-frame rearrangements, and checked the results against IGoR. In a later analysis, hypergeometric tests were used to score TCR-TCR, TCR-HLA and TCR-CMV co-occurrence, with a repertoire-size bias correction applied to TCR pairs. In a later analysis, false discovery rates were estimated by permuting HLA or CMV assignments 20 times. In a later analysis, co-occurring TCRs were grouped with DBSCAN, and TCRdist sequence similarity was added when clustering was performed within HLA-allele-positive subsets. Repertoires with fewer than 30,000 or more than 120,000 public chains, plus five repertoires with anomalous nucleotide sharing, were excluded from co-occurrence clustering. TCRdb mirrors the immuneACCESS table, restricted to in-frame sequences. Some clones are absent from its copies; in checked studies, under half trace to an unresolved V gene, and the reason for the others is unknown. D and trimming come from the DNA, and the V and J calls and clone size come from that table. In this sample the table shows around 180,000 clones, over 65% of which occur a single time. Approximately 1.3% of the sample rests with the top ten.

The cohort was made up of about 670 healthy bone marrow donors. All cohort members were sampled while nominally healthy, although unrecorded immune exposures were likely present. The donor was CMV seropositive and belonged to the group of more than 250 seropositive cohort members. Every donor gave a peripheral blood sample, and the peripheral blood mononuclear cells from that sample were used for TCR beta sequencing. The Qiagen DNeasy Blood Extraction Kit was used to extract genomic DNA from the blood cell samples. The record originates from a study of cytomegalovirus exposure and HLA in healthy donors (dated by TCRdb to between 2016 and 2019). Regarding the study in general: An earlier analysis of some 600 of the donors reported 276 Gb of sequence data and about 120 million unique TCR beta sequences obtained from around 180 million T cells. Among the approximately 400 genotyped donors, under 90% belonged to the genetic ancestry cluster associated with self-reported Caucasian donors. Class I and class II HLA loci were covered by the typing at four-digit resolution. High-throughput TCR immunosequencing, statistical association of individual TCRs with disease status, and machine learning were combined to predict cytomegalovirus infection status. Typing coverage varied by locus: roughly 620-640 donors for A, B, C, DRB1 and DQB1; approximately 500 for DQA1; more than 600 for DPA1; roughly 470 for DPB1. Donor age, sex, ethnicity and CMV serostatus were collected together with the repertoire data. Across approximately 400 genotyped donors of the cohort, an average of approximately 240,000 unique TCR beta nucleotide sequences per donor were sequenced, and around 19% of those sequences were non-productive. A later genetic analysis used genome-wide SNP genotypes for about 65% of the 666 donors, treating that subset as a discovery cohort. An earlier analysis of approximately 640 of the donors applied high-throughput TCR beta sequencing to assess whether each TCR beta V gene segment acted as functional or pseudogenic. Rather than using new phenotypic data, the later analysis identified candidate immune exposures from TCR beta sequences and from how often those sequences occurred across donors. All discovery cohort repertoires had been generated using a single sequencing platform. Because of strong linkage in the cohort, roughly five DR-DQ haplotypes were treated as single units for association and clustering. An early release that covered roughly 600 HLA-typed donors contained around 300 gigabases of sequencing data and roughly 84 million unique TCR sequences. The study aimed to test whether signatures of past pathogen exposure could be identified by cataloging public T cell receptors. Along with the approximately 700-subject first cohort, a separate validation cohort of over a hundred different subjects was used. The study profiled the T cell repertoires of 550 to 700 subjects by immunosequencing and related them to cytomegalovirus serostatus. A later analysis re-examined previously published TCR beta repertoires from 500 to 700 donors and added high-resolution HLA genotyping to investigate patterns of TCR occurrence.

Overall study outcomes, separate from this receptor: Broadly in line with IMGT annotations, most TCR beta V segments showed up in productive rearrangements about 87% or about 30% of the time in an earlier analysis of roughly 590 of the donors. A further reported finding was that TCR beta sequences accurately predicted the HLA-A and HLA-B alleles for most subjects in the first cohort. A later analysis found that TCR association rates varied across HLA loci, with DRB1 alleles showing the most associated TCRs and HLA-C alleles the fewest. A total of roughly 160 TCR beta chains were listed by the study as associated with cytomegalovirus. Because counts were too low, approximately 18 rarely observed V segments, including chromosome 9 orphons, were excluded from the earlier analysis of 587 of the donors. Immune exposure information for the cohort was limited to CMV serostatus. Compared with equally common non-associated chains, HLA-associated TCR beta chains in a later analysis were more clonally expanded and had lower generation probabilities. Specific HLA alleles were associated with 15,000 to 20,000 TCR beta sequences at a false discovery rate of 0.05 in a later analysis. It was suggested by the authors that the approach could potentially be generalized to other disease states and immunological phenotypes. A later analysis reported that several top co-occurrence clusters appeared linked to parvovirus B19, influenza, CMV and Epstein-Barr virus. Most TCR sequences were observed very rarely across donors, whereas some public TCRs were present in many individuals. In both the original and validation cohorts, the classifier was reported to diagnose cytomegalovirus status with high specificity and sensitivity. In vitro tests confirmed that a few of the cytomegalovirus-associated TCR beta chains recognize cytomegalovirus antigens. When HLA alleles, especially DR and DQ, strongly co-occurred, attributing TCR associations to individual alleles was difficult. Most CMV-associated TCR beta chains appeared to be HLA-restricted in a later analysis, and the HLA associations seemed to be driven largely by CMV exposure. A cluster of highly shared sequence variants was judged likely to represent a technical artifact of the sequencing pipeline. Some IMGT-functional V segments, including TRBV6-2 and TRBV6-3, could not be distinguished by the 87-base-pair reads and were therefore excluded. In a later genetic analysis, fewer N-insertions in productive TCRs were reported among donors in an Asian-associated ancestry cluster than the roughly 700-donor mean. Correlated functional status among segregating V segments might reflect linkage disequilibrium, but an unknown experimental factor could not be ruled out. In a later genetic analysis, a missense DCLRE1C variant was associated with V-gene and J-gene trimming of TCR beta chains, and the association was replicated in an independent cohort. HLA typing was unavailable for some donors at each locus, so association tests used only the typed subset. Roughly uniform sequencing depth across donors was assumed in presence/absence analyses, although this assumption may not hold. Only TCR beta chains were sequenced in this cohort, and the absence of alpha or paired-chain data limited detectable features.

The chain employs TRBV2 and TRBJ1-4; the D gene is possibly TRBD1, with 5 bases matching. The receptor was isolated from a woman aged 25-40 years in good health and CMV-seropositive. Sequencing input: PBMCs. CDR3 loop: CASSGGVSEKLFF. Here is the DNA: TGTGCCAGCAGCGGGGGTGTGAGTGAAAAACTGTTTTTT.